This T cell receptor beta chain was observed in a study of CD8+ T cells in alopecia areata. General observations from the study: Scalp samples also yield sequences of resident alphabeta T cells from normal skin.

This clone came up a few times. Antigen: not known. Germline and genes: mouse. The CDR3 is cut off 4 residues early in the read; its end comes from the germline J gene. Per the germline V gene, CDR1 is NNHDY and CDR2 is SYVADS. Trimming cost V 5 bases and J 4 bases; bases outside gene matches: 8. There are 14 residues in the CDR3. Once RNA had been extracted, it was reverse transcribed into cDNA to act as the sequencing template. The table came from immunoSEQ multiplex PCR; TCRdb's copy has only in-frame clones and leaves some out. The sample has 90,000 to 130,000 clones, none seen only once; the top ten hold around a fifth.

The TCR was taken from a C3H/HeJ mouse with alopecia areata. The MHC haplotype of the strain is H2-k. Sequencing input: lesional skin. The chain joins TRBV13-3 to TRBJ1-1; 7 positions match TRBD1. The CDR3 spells CASSHDREITEVFF. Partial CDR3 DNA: TGTGCCAGCAGCCATGACAGGGAGATCACA.